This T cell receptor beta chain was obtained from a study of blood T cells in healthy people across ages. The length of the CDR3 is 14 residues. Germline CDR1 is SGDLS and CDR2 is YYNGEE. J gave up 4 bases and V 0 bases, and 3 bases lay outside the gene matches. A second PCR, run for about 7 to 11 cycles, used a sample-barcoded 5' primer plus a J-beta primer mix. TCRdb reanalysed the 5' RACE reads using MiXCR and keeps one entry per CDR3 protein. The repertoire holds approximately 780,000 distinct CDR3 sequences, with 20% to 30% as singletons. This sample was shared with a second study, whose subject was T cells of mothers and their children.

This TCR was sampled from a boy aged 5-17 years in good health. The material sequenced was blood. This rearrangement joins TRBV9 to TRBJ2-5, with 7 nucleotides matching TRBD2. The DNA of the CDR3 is TGTGCCAGCAGCGTAGCAGCGGGGATAGAGACCCAGTACTTC. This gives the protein CASSVAAGIETQYF.